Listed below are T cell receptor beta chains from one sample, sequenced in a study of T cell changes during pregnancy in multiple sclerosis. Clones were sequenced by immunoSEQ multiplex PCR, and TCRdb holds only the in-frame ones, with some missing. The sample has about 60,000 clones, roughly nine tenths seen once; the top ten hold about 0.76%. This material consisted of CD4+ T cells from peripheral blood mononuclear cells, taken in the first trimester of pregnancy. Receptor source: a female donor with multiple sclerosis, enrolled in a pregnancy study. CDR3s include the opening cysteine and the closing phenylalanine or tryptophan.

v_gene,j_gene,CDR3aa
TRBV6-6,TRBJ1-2,CASRFGTANYGYTF
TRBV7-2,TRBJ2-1,CASSLYPRGSSYNEQFF
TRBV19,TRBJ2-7,CASSRPQGQNEQYF
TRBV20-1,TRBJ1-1,CRTGSPTEAFF
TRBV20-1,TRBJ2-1,CSARRGNEQFF
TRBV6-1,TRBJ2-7,CASRGTGGLYEQYF
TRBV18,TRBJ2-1,CASSPAETSGVPREQFF
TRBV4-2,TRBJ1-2,CASSQEVGDYGYTF
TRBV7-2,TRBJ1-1,CASSLRQGPTEAFF
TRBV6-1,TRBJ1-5,CATTAVTATQPQHF
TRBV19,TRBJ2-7,CASSTGTGTHEQYF
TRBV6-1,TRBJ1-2,CASSETGGQGYGYTF
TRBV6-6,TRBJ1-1,CASSRLEAFF
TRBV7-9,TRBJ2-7,CASSLVRDEQYF
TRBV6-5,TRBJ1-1,CASSLTGLDTEAFF
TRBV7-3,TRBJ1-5,CASSKGENQPQHF
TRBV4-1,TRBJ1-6,CASSQATNFPGQGYSGSPLHF
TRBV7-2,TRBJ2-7,CASSLALSGPYEQYF
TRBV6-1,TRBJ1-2,CASSMTVGVSGYTF
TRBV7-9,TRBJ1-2,CASSFRTLQADGYTF
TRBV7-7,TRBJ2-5,CASSPDRGVETQYF
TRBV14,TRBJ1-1,CASSQARRAGDLYTEAFF
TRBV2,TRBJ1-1,CASSTRQGSNTEAFF
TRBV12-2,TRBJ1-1,CASPADSFMNTEAFF
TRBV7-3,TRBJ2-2,CASSFTGGLSTGELFF
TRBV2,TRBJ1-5,CASRQDGNNQPQHF
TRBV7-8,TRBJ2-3,CASSPRRDRVQDTQYF
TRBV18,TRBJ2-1,CASSPPVGPTSGNEQFF
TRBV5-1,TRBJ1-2,CASSYDSYGYTF
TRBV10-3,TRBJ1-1,CAISESTPTVSEAFF
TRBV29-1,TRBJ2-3,CSVGIDRDTQYF
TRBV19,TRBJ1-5,CASSPGTGASNQPQHF
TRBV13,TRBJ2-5,CASSFNSGGARETQYF
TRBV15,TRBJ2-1,CATSRAYRVTSGASGEQFF
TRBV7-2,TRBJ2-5,CASSLVEGKQETQYF
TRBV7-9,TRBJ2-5,CASSLVGGPQETQYF